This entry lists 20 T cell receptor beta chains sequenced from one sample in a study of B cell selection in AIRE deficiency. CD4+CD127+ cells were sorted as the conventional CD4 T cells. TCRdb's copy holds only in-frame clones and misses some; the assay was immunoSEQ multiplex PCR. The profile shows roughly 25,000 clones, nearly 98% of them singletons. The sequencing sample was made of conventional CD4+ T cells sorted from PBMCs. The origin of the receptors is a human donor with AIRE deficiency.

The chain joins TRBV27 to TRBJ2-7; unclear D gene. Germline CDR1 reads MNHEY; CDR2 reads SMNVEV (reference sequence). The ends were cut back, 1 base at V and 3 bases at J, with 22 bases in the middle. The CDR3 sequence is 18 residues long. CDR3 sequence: CASSLFQKAYTRIYEQYF. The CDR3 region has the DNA TGTGCCAGCAGTTTATTCCAGAAAGCGTACACAAGAATCTACGAGCAGTACTTC.

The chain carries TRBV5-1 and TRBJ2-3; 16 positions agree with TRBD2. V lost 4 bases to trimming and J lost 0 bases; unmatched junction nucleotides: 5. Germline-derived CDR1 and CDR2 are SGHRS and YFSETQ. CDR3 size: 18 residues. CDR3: CASSLGTSGRGSTDTQYF. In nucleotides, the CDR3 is TGCGCCAGCAGCCTTGGGACTAGCGGGAGGGGGAGCACAGATACGCAGTATTTT.

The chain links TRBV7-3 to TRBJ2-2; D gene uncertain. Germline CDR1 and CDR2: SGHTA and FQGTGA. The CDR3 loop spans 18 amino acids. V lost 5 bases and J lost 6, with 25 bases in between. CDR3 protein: CASSPYESTPFNSGELFF. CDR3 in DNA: TGTGCCAGCAGCCCTTACGAGAGTACCCCCTTTAACTCCGGGGAGCTGTTTTTT. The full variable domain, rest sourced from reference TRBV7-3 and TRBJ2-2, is GAGVSQTPSNKVTEKGKYVELRCDPISGHTALYWYRQSLGQGPEFLIYFQGTGAADDSGLPNDRFFAVRPEGSVSTLKIQRTERGDSAVYLCASSPYESTPFNSGELFFGEGSRLTVL.

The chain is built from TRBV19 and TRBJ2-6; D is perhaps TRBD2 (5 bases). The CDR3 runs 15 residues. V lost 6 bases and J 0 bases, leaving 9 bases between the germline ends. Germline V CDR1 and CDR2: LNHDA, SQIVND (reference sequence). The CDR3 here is CASRPTSSGANVLTF. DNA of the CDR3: TGTGCCAGTAGACCAACTAGCTCTGGGGCCAACGTCCTGACTTTC.

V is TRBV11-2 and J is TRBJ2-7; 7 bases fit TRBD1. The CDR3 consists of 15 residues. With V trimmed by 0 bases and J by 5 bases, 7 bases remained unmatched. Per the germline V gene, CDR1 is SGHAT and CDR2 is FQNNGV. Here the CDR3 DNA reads TGTGCCAGCAGCTTAGATCGGGGACAGATGCACGAGCAGTACTTC. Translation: CASSLDRGQMHEQYF.

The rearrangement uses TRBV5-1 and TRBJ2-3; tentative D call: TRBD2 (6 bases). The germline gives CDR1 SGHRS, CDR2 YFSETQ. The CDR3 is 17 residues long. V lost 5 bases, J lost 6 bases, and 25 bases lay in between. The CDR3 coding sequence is TGCGCCAGCAGTCGCGGTGGTAGCGGTCTCTTCGGGGATACGCAGTATTTT. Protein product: CASSRGGSGLFGDTQYF. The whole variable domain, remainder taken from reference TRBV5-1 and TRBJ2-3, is KAGVTQTPRYLIKTRGQQVTLSCSPISGHRSVSWYQQTPGQGLQFLFEYFSETQRNKGNFPGRFSGRQFSNSRSEMNVSTLELGDSALYLCASSRGGSGLFGDTQYFGPGTRLTVL.

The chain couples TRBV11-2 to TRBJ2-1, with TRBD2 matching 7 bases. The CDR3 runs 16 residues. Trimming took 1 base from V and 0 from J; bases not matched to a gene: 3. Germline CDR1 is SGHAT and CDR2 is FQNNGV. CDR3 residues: CASSLGGGSSYNEQFF. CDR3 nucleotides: TGTGCCAGCAGCTTAGGCGGCGGGAGCTCCTACAATGAGCAGTTCTTC.

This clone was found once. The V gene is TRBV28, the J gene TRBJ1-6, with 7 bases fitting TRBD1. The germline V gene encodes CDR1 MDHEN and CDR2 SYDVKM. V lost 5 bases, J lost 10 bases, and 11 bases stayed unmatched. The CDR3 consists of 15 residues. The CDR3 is CASSRPQGGRSPLHF. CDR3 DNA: TGTGCCAGCAGTCGTCCTCAGGGGGGTAGATCACCCCTCCACTTT.

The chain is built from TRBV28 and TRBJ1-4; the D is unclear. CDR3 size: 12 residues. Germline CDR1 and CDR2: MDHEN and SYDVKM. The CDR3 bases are TGTGGGACTGAAAGCCCTAATGAAAAACTGTTTTTT. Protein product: CGTESPNEKLFF.

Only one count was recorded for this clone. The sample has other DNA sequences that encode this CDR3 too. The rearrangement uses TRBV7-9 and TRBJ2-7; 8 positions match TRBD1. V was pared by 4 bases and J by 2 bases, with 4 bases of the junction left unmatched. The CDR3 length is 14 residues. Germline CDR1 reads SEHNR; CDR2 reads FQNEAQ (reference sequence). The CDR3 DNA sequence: TGTGCCAGCAGCTGGGACAGGCCGCCCTACGAGCAGTACTTC. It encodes CASSWDRPPYEQYF.

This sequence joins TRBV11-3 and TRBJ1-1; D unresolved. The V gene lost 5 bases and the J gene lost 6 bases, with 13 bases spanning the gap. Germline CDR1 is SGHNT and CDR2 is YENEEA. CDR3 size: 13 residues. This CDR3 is CASSLTRGAEAFF. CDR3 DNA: TGTGCCAGCAGCCTAACGCGGGGTGCTGAAGCTTTCTTT. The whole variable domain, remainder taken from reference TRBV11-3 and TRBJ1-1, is EAGVVQSPRYKIIEKKQPVAFWCNPISGHNTLYWYLQNLGQGPELLIRYENEEAVDDSQLPKDRFSAERLKGVDSTLKIQPAELGDSAVYLCASSLTRGAEAFFGQGTRLTVV.

CDR3 protein: CASSATGVDQPQHF. Written as DNA, the CDR3 is TGTGCCAGCAGTGCGACAGGGGTCGATCAGCCCCAGCATTTT. V usage is TRBV6-1 and J usage is TRBJ1-5, with 8 bases lining up with TRBD1. The CDR3 is 14 residues long. CDR1 and CDR2 from the germline V gene are MNHNS and SASEGT. The junction had 4 bases not matched to a gene; V was cut back by 4 bases and J by 5 bases.

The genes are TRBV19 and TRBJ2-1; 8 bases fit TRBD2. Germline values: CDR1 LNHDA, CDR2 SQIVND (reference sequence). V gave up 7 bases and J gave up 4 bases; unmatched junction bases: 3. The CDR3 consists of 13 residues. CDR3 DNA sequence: TGTGCCAGTACCGAGCGGGGGTACAATGAGCAGTTCTTC. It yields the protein CASTERGYNEQFF.

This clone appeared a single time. The CDR3 loop reads CASSLYVAGPGETQYF. In nucleotides, the CDR3 is TGTGCCAGCAGCTTATACGTAGCGGGCCCGGGAGAGACCCAGTACTTC. This chain connects TRBV7-9 to TRBJ2-5, with TRBD2 matching 7 bases. Trimming took 2 bases from V and 4 from J; bases not matched to a gene: 10. The CDR3 sequence is 16 residues long. Germline-derived CDR1 and CDR2 are SEHNR and FQNEAQ (reference sequence).

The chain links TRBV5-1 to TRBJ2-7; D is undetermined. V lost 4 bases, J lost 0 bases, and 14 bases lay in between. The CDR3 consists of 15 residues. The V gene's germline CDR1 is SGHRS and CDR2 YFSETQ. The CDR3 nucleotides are TGCGCCAGCAGCCTAGAAGGTGTGATCTCCTACGAGCAGTACTTC. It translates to CASSLEGVISYEQYF.

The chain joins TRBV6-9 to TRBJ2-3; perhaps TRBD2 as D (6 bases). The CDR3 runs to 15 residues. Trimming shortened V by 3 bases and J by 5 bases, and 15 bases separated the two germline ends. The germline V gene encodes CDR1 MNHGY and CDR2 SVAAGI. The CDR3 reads CASSYSGAGLDTQYF. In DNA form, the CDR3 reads TGTGCCAGCAGTTACTCGGGAGCCGGTCTAGATACGCAGTATTTT.

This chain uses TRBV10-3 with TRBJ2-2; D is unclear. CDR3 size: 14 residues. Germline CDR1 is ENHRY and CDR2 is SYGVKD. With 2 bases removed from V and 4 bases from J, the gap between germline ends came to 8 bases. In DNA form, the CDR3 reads TGTGCCATCAGTGAGGACATGGTCACCGGGGAGCTGTTTTTT. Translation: CAISEDMVTGELFF.

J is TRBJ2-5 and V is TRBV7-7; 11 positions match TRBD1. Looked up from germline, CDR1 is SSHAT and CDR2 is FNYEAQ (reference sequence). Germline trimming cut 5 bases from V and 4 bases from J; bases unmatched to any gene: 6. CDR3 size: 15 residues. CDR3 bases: TGTGCCAGCAGCCCCGGACAGGGGGCTAGAGAGACCCAGTACTTC. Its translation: CASSPGQGARETQYF.

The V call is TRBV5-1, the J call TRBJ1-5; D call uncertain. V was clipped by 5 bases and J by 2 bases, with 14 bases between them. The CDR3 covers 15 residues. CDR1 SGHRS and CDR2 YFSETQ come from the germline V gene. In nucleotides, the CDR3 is TGCGCCAGCAGACCCGGGTTGGACCGCAATCAGCCCCAGCATTTT. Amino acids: CASRPGLDRNQPQHF.

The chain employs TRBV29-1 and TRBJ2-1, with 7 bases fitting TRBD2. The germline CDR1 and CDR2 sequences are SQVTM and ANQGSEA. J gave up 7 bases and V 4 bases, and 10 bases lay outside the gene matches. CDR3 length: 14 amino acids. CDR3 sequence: CSVGGLGIRNEQFF. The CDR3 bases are TGCAGCGTTGGAGGACTAGGGATTCGGAATGAGCAGTTCTTC.